A selection of T cell receptor beta chains follows, all from one sample in a study of blood T cell repertoires in COVID-19. The assay was immunoSEQ multiplex PCR, and TCRdb's table has in-frame clones only and misses some. The sample includes 150,000 to 200,000 clones, around 86% of them seen just once. The specimen was peripheral blood. The receptors here all came from a man aged 50-59 years with active or convalescent COVID-19. Each CDR3 is given with its conserved first and last residue. The order of the fields is D gene, J gene, V gene, clone size, CDR3 protein, CDR3 DNA. D genes are given only for firm matches. Not all rows give a size; the values are once, few, many and, for expanded clones, a class.

>TRBD2|TRBJ2-2|TRBV4-3|-
CASSQVMGLASVGGELFF
TGCGCCAGCAGCCAAGTAATGGGACTAGCTTCGGTGGGCGGGGAGCTGTTTTTT
>TRBD2|TRBJ2-1|TRBV3-1/TRBV3-2|-
CASRSIAGAYNEQFF
TGTGCCAGCAGAAGCATAGCGGGAGCCTACAATGAGCAGTTCTTC
>TRBD1|TRBJ2-7|TRBV7-2|-
CASSRTGEGYEQYF
TGTGCCAGCAGTCGGACAGGGGAAGGGTACGAGCAGTACTTC
>TRBD1|TRBJ2-5|TRBV5-1|-
CASSPDRGRETQYF
TGCGCCAGCAGCCCTGACAGGGGTAGAGAGACCCAGTACTTC
>-|TRBJ2-5|TRBV5-4|-
CASSSQTKMEETQYF
TGTGCCAGCAGCTCACAGACTAAGATGGAGGAGACCCAGTACTTC
>-|TRBJ1-1|TRBV21-1|-
CASSKAGTVGTEAFF
TGTGCCAGCAGCAAAGCGGGGACAGTCGGCACTGAAGCTTTCTTT
>TRBD2|TRBJ2-1|TRBV5-4|-
CASSPPTGTSGGNEQFF
TGTGCCAGCAGTCCCCCCACCGGGACTAGCGGGGGAAATGAGCAGTTCTTC
>TRBD1|TRBJ1-2|TRBV6-5|-
CASSYTTGNGYTF
TGTGCCAGCAGTTACACGACAGGGAATGGCTACACCTTC
>-|TRBJ2-3|TRBV28|once
CASSLSRGPQYF
TGTGCCAGCAGTTTATCCAGGGGTCCCCAGTATTTT
>-|TRBJ2-1|TRBV3-1/TRBV3-2|-
CASSLLGGTEQFF
TGTGCCAGCAGCCTTTTGGGGGGGACAGAGCAGTTCTTC
>-|TRBJ2-1|TRBV10-1|-
CASSESQVGDNEQFF
TGCGCCAGCAGTGAGTCGCAAGTCGGAGACAATGAGCAGTTCTTC
>TRBD1|TRBJ2-3|TRBV19|few
CASSTDRGFGNTQYF
TGTGCCAGTAGTACGGACAGGGGGTTTGGAAATACGCAGTATTTT
>TRBD2|TRBJ2-3|TRBV9|-
CASSASGGASDTQYF
TGTGCCAGCAGCGCTAGCGGGGGGGCCTCGGATACGCAGTATTTT
>-|TRBJ1-6|TRBV30|-
CAWSSGLTISLHF
TGTGCCTGGAGTTCGGGACTTACTATCTCCCTCCACTTT
>-|TRBJ1-2|TRBV6-2/TRBV6-3|-
CASSFNRVKDYGYTF
TGTGCCAGCAGTTTCAACAGGGTTAAGGACTATGGCTACACCTTC
>-|TRBJ1-3|TRBV7-2|once
CASSPGGVYGNTIYF
TGTGCCAGCAGCCCAGGCGGGGTTTACGGAAACACCATATATTTT
>TRBD2|TRBJ2-7|TRBV9|-
CASSVAPSGDTYEQYF
TGTGCCAGCAGCGTAGCTCCCAGCGGGGATACCTACGAGCAGTACTTC
>-|TRBJ2-5|TRBV7-3|-
CASSREGRETQYF
TGTGCCAGCAGCAGAGAGGGGAGGGAGACCCAGTACTTC
>-|TRBJ2-5|TRBV5-1|-
CASSTGQLETQYF
TGCGCCAGCAGCACCGGACAGCTAGAGACCCAGTACTTC
>TRBD1|TRBJ1-2|TRBV5-4|-
CASRPYTGANGYTF
TGTGCCAGCAGACCATACACAGGGGCAAATGGCTACACCTTC
>-|TRBJ1-4|TRBV28|-
CASSYHGATNEKLFF
TGTGCCAGCAGCTACCACGGTGCAACTAATGAAAAACTGTTTTTT
>-|TRBJ2-7|TRBV7-2|-
CASSPRDSSYEQYF
TGTGCCAGCAGCCCCCGGGACTCCTCCTACGAGCAGTACTTC
>-|TRBJ2-7|TRBV20-1|-
CSATRTDEQYF
TGCAGTGCTACTCGGACAGACGAGCAGTACTTC
>TRBD1|TRBJ1-4|TRBV7-2|-
CASSSGQPPTNEKLFF
TGTGCCAGCAGCTCGGGACAGCCGCCAACTAATGAAAAACTGTTTTTT
>-|TRBJ1-1|TRBV4-2|-
CASSDTNTEAFF
TGTGCCAGCAGCGACACGAACACTGAAGCTTTCTTT
>-|TRBJ1-5|TRBV28|-
CASRSGTRGSNQPQHF
TGTGCCAGCAGATCCGGGACAAGAGGGAGCAATCAGCCCCAGCATTTT
>TRBD1|TRBJ1-6|TRBV14|-
CASSQPGGSSPLHF
TGTGCCAGCAGCCAGCCAGGGGGCTCTTCACCCCTCCACTTT
>-|TRBJ1-2|TRBV4-1|-
CASSQPGGMGYGYTF
TGCGCCAGCAGCCAACCCGGGGGGATGGGCTATGGCTACACCTTC